The present T cell receptor (beta chain) was sequenced within a study of T cells in localized non-small cell lung cancer (dated by TCRdb to the early 2020s). Notes on the research overall: The study analyzed T cell repertoires of about 230 early-stage NSCLC patients, comparing tumors and uninvolved tumor-adjacent lungs. The cohort consisted of 236 treatment-naive NSCLC patients whose localized lung tumors had been resected. NSCLC patients had a mean age of approximately 70 years, and 129 were male and some 98 female. What the study reported, not specific to this receptor: Because multi-region tumor sequencing was not performed, intratumor heterogeneity could not be ruled out. Higher blood T cell density associated with longer overall survival, while higher adjacent-lung clonality associated with shorter survival. Of the top 100 tumor clones, a median of roughly 56 were detected in paired uninvolved adjacent lung; under 30 were also among that lung's top 100. Because the study design was exploratory, TCR variables were selected using unadjusted p-values without false-discovery rate correction. Uninvolved tumor-adjacent lung showed the highest T cell clonality, higher than tumor, which suggests more focused antigenic responses in the uninvolved tumor-adjacent lung.

The immunoSEQ Assay was used to sequence TCR beta CDR3 regions from DNA. In the original analysis: To compute T cell density, TCR beta template counts were normalized to usable DNA, which was estimated by amplifying housekeeping genes. Richness was estimated using the preseqR package, with extrapolation to 400,000 templates for PBMC samples and to 120,000 templates for tissue samples. Clonality was calculated as one minus Pielou's evenness. To identify tissue-enriched TCRs, differential abundance testing was run on productive amino-acid clonotypes with a minimum total count of 5 and an alpha of 0.1. The Jaccard Index and the Morisita Overlap Index were used to quantify repertoire overlap between compartments. GLIPH grouped TCR beta CDR3s together with public tetramer-defined viral CDR3s, and a viral motif had to include at least three viral sequences and also show V-gene enrichment. Here the immuneACCESS table is served through TCRdb, limited to in-frame sequences with V and J called. Missing clones are a known gap in these copies; in checked studies unresolved V genes cover under half, and the rest lacks a known reason. V and J calls plus clone size are reproduced from that table; the DNA served to infer D and trimming. Counted in this sample were around 12,000 clones; around 80% of them appeared once. The ten biggest clones cover approximately 20% of the sample.

This clone has only one observation. Its antigen is still unknown. No quality values exist for individual bases; no much larger clone is one base distant. The germline V gene provides CDR1 MNHNS and CDR2 SASEGT. V gives up 2 bases and J gives up 2 bases, and the segment between their germline ends measures 7 bases. Measured from the cysteine to the phenylalanine, the CDR3 is 15 residues long. CDR3 DNA is the only sequence kept; it has 45 bases, read in frame from the first base. At diagnosis, tumor, uninvolved tumor-adjacent lung and peripheral blood were collected and then preserved as a mix of FFPE and fresh-frozen material. Blood samples were analyzed as peripheral blood mononuclear cells for TCR repertoire profiling.

The rearranged chain carries TRBV6-1 and TRBJ2-6; TRBD2 might be the D gene, on 5 matching bases. The sequenced sample was peripheral blood, obtained before any cancer treatment. The receptor's source is a male donor at least 60 years old with stage I lung adenocarcinoma. The nucleotide sequence is TGTGCCAGCAGTGAATACGGGGCTGGGGCCAACGTCCTGACTTTC. It specifies CASSEYGAGANVLTF.